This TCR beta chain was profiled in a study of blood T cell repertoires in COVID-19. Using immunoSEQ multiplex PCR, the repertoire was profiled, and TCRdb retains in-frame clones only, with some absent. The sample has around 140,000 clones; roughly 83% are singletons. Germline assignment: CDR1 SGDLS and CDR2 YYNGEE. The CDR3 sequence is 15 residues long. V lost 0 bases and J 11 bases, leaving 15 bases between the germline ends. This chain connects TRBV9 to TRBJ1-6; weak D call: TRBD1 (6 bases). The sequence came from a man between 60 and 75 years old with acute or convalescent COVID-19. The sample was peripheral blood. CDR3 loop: CASSVDPQGGPPLHF. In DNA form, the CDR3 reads TGTGCCAGCAGCGTAGACCCACAGGGCGGTCCACCCCTCCACTTT.